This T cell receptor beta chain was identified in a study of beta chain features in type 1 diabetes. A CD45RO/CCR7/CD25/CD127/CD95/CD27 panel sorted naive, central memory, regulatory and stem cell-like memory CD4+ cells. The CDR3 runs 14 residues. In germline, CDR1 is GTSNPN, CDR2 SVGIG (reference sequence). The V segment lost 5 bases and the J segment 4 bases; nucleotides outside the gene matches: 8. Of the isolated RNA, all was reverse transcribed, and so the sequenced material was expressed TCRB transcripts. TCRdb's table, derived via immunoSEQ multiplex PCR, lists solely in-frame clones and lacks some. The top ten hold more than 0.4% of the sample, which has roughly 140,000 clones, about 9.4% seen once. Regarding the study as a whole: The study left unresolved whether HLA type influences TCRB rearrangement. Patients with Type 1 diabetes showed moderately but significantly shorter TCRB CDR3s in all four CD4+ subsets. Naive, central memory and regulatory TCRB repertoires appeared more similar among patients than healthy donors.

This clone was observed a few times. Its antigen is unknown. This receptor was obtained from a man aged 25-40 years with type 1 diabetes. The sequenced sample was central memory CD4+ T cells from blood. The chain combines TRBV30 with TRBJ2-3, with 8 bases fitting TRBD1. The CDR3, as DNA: TGTGCCTGGGGCCCAGGGGGCGGCGCAGATACGCAGTATTTT. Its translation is CAWGPGGGADTQYF.